These 22 T cell receptor beta chains were sequenced from one sample in a study of T cell repertoires in cytomegalovirus infection (dated by TCRdb to about 2019). This sample was sequenced with an Illumina HiSeq 1500. Using fastp at Q25 and MiXCR, TCRdb reprocessed the public reads and kept productive beta chains. Each CDR3 protein appears once, grouped with its most common genes and DNA. The sample profile shows 550,000 to 850,000 distinct CDR3 sequences; around 31% of them were found once. In total, the top ten clones hold approximately 18% of the sample. This sample's treatment or condition label indicates: in vitro stimulation with specific CMV peptide epitopes to enrich CMV-specific T cells. Their antigens are not known. Sequenced here: cultured PBMCs, sampled from culture after CMV antigen stimulation. Source of these receptors: a human donor in good health (CMV status not recorded). Some clones in this sample may be carry-over from other donors' samples.

This clonotype showed up just a few times. This chain joins TRBV7-9 and TRBJ1-4, with 7 bases lining up with TRBD1. The CDR3 has 16 residues. CDR1 SEHNR and CDR2 FQNEAQ come from the germline V gene (reference sequence). Trimming removed 1 base from V and 7 bases from J; junction bases left unmatched: 9. The CDR3 here is CASSLVGGGPGEKLFF. Written as DNA, the CDR3 is TGTGCCAGCAGCTTAGTAGGAGGGGGCCCTGGTGAAAAACTGTTTTTT.

The CDR3 DNA reads TGTGCCAGCAGCTTAGTGCCTGCAGGGGGGGCGTCCAATTCACCCCTCCACTTT. It is translated as CASSLVPAGGASNSPLHF. V and J are TRBV7-2 and TRBJ1-6; 7 nucleotides match TRBD1. This CDR3 comprises 18 residues. Germline assignment: CDR1 SGHTA and CDR2 FQGNSA. Trimming cost V 1 base and J 7 bases; bases outside gene matches: 13.

This chain joins TRBV19 and TRBJ2-2; D ambiguous. Trimming took 1 base from V and 4 from J, leaving 10 bases between them. This CDR3 spans 15 amino acids. Germline assignment: CDR1 LNHDA and CDR2 SQIVND (reference sequence). DNA of the CDR3: TGTGCCAGTAGTATAGGAGGCTCACCCACCGGGGAGCTGTTTTTT. It specifies CASSIGGSPTGELFF.

V is TRBV5-1 and J is TRBJ1-2; 9 bases line up with TRBD1. Looked up from germline, CDR1 is SGHRS and CDR2 is YFSETQ. The CDR3 contains 13 residues. Trimming took 5 bases from V and 6 from J; bases not matched to a gene: 5. DNA for the CDR3: TGCGCCAGCAGTAAGGGGACAGGGAATGGCTACACCTTC. It codes for CASSKGTGNGYTF.

This clonotype has a count of ten or more. The CDR3 here is CASSRGRAGAYEQYF. The CDR3 coding sequence is TGTGCCAGCAGCCGTGGGAGAGCGGGAGCCTACGAGCAGTACTTC. This chain links TRBV7-2 with TRBJ2-7; 8 nucleotides line up with TRBD2. Germline V lookup: CDR1 SGHTA, CDR2 FQGNSA. Unmatched junction bases numbered 8, after V lost 5 bases and J lost 2 bases. The CDR3 contains 15 residues.

The gene calls are TRBV7-2 and TRBJ1-1; D is unclear. V lost 5 bases and J 2 bases, leaving 12 bases between the germline ends. This CDR3 has 14 amino acids. Germline loops: CDR1 SGHTA, CDR2 FQGNSA. CDR3 in amino acids: CASSATQVNTEAFF. The CDR3 DNA reads as TGTGCCAGCAGCGCTACTCAAGTCAACACTGAAGCTTTCTTT.

The V and J genes are TRBV6-6 and TRBJ1-2; the match to TRBD1 covers 7 bases. The CDR3 runs to 17 residues. V dropped 7 bases and J dropped 4; count of bases not matched to a gene: 18. Germline assignment: CDR1 MNHNY and CDR2 SVGAGI (reference sequence). The CDR3 reads CASTPRYRTGDLYGYTF. As DNA, the CDR3 is TGTGCCAGCACCCCCCGTTACCGTACAGGGGACCTCTATGGCTACACCTTC.

The V call is TRBV20-1, the J call TRBJ1-5; D possibly corresponds to TRBD1 (6 bases). Trimming left V 2 bases short and J 1 base short, with 9 bases between. Per the germline V gene, CDR1 is DFQATT and CDR2 is SNEGSKA (reference sequence). The CDR3 covers 14 residues. The CDR3 DNA reads TGCAGTGCTAGACAGGACAGCAGCAATCAGCCCCAGCATTTT. This gives the protein CSARQDSSNQPQHF.

The V and J genes are TRBV11-2 and TRBJ1-4, with D maybe TRBD1 (6 bases). Looked up from germline, CDR1 is SGHAT and CDR2 is FQNNGV. CDR3 size: 18 residues. Trimming removed 1 base at V and 14 bases at J, with 29 bases between. The CDR3 sequence is CASSLGSYRGTRKEGLFF. In DNA form, the CDR3 reads TGTGCCAGCAGCTTAGGGTCGTATAGGGGGACCCGGAAAGAGGGGCTGTTTTTT.

There are many counts of this clonotype. This chain joins TRBV7-6 and TRBJ2-1, with D perhaps given as TRBD1 or TRBD2 (5 bases each). The length of the CDR3 is 15 residues. Deletions cut 5 bases from V and 6 bases from J, with 17 bases between. CDR1 is SGHVS, CDR2 FNYEAQ, per germline. In DNA form, the CDR3 reads TGTGCCAGCAGCCCTAATTCCCCGAGGGGCAATGAGCAGTTCTTC. It encodes CASSPNSPRGNEQFF.

This clonotype was observed a handful of times. V usage is TRBV7-6 and J usage is TRBJ2-2; 8 bases match TRBD2. The CDR3 sequence is 15 residues long. Germline V lookup: CDR1 SGHVS, CDR2 FNYEAQ. V lost 5 bases to trimming and J lost 6 bases; unmatched junction nucleotides: 8. CDR3: CASSPPSGGPGELFF. The DNA for the CDR3 is TGTGCCAGCAGCCCCCCCAGCGGGGGTCCCGGGGAGCTGTTTTTT.

This rearrangement joins TRBV6-1 to TRBJ1-3; 9 bases align to TRBD1. Trimming removed 2 bases from V and 0 bases from J; junction bases left unmatched: 2. The CDR3 spans 16 residues. CDR1 and CDR2 from the germline V gene are MNHNS and SASEGT. The CDR3 region is CASSETTGGSGNTIYF. CDR3 DNA: TGTGCCAGCAGTGAAACGACAGGGGGCTCTGGAAACACCATATATTTT.

V and J are TRBV2 and TRBJ1-2; D not resolved. Trimming shortened V by 6 bases and J by 7 bases, and 12 bases separated the two germline ends. CDR1 and CDR2 (germline): SNHLY, FYNNEI. The CDR3 covers 12 residues. CDR3 sequence: CASRAVGSGYTF. The DNA of the CDR3 is TGTGCCAGCAGGGCGGTGGGATCTGGCTACACCTTC.

This clonotype was seen many times. The V and J genes are TRBV7-2 and TRBJ2-2; 7 positions agree with TRBD2. Trimming cost V 4 bases and J 2 bases; bases outside gene matches: 4. The CDR3 length is 15 residues. CDR1 is SGHTA, CDR2 FQGNSA, per germline. The CDR3 region has the DNA TGTGCCAGCAGCTGGGGGGGACGTAACACCGGGGAGCTGTTTTTT. This sequence encodes CASSWGGRNTGELFF.

This clonotype has a handful of counts. The CDR3 bases are TGTGCCAGCAGTCAACAGGGGGCGGAATATAGCAATCAGCCCCAGCATTTT. Translating gives CASSQQGAEYSNQPQHF. The chain combines TRBV7-2 with TRBJ1-5, with 9 bases aligning to TRBD1. The CDR3 runs to 17 residues. Germline-derived CDR1 and CDR2 are SGHTA and FQGNSA. The ends lost 6 bases at V and 0 bases at J; junction bases unmatched: 9.

J is TRBJ2-7 and V is TRBV5-5; D possibly corresponds to TRBD1 (6 bases). Trimming took off 3 bases at V and 1 base at J, with 11 bases between the two ends. The germline V gene encodes CDR1 SGHKS and CDR2 YYEKEE (reference sequence). This CDR3 contains 14 residues. The CDR3 is CASSSPTGSYEQYF. The CDR3 nucleotides read TGTGCCAGCAGCTCTCCGACAGGATCCTACGAGCAGTACTTC. The whole variable domain, remainder taken from reference TRBV5-5 and TRBJ2-7, is DAGVTQSPTHLIKTRGQQVTLRCSPISGHKSVSWYQQVLGQGPQFIFQYYEKEERGRGNFPDRFSARQFPNYSSELNVNALLLGDSALYLCASSSPTGSYEQYFGPGTRLTVT.

This clonotype turned up a few times. The chain combines TRBV4-1 with TRBJ2-4, with D perhaps given as TRBD1 or TRBD2 (6 bases each). The CDR3 contains 17 residues. V was trimmed by 1 base and J by 5 bases, leaving 18 bases between them. Germline values: CDR1 MGHRA, CDR2 YSYEKL. CDR3 in amino acids: CASSQVPSRGVENIQYF. The CDR3 DNA reads as TGCGCCAGCAGCCAAGTCCCTTCGAGGGGGGTTGAAAACATTCAGTACTTC.

This clonotype was observed once. This chain uses TRBV19 with TRBJ1-1; the match to TRBD1 covers 7 bases. CDR1 and CDR2 (germline): LNHDA, SQIVND (reference sequence). Losses at the gene ends were 5 bases for V and 2 bases for J; bases not matched to a gene: 17. The CDR3 sequence is 18 residues long. The chain's CDR3 is CASSPRRQGGGGNTEAFF. The CDR3 nucleotides are TGTGCCAGTAGTCCCCGGAGACAGGGAGGGGGCGGTAACACTGAAGCTTTCTTT.

This clonotype has a count of ten or more. The chain employs TRBV7-8 and TRBJ1-1; no clear D gene. The germline V gene has CDR1 SGHVS and CDR2 FQNEAQ. The CDR3 length is 14 residues. The V and J ends lost 6 bases and 1 base respectively, with 12 bases between them. The CDR3 loop reads CASSLLPGNTEAFF. CDR3 bases: TGTGCCAGCAGTCTACTTCCGGGGAACACTGAAGCTTTCTTT.

This clonotype was counted only a few times. The J gene is TRBJ1-2, the V gene TRBV6-2 or TRBV6-3; TRBD1 might be the D (5 bases). This CDR3 is built from 15 residues. V was clipped by 6 bases and J by 3 bases, with 17 bases between them. Germline V lookup: CDR1 MNHEY, CDR2 SVGEGT. Written as DNA, the CDR3 is TGTGCCAGCAGCCACCCGGGACGGAGTCACTATGGCTACACCTTC. Protein product: CASSHPGRSHYGYTF.

This sequence joins TRBV7-6 and TRBJ1-5; 7 bases match TRBD1. This CDR3 comprises 15 residues. The J segment lost 4 bases and the V segment lost 5 bases, leaving 8 bases of the junction unmatched. Germline CDR1 reads SGHVS; CDR2 reads FNYEAQ. The CDR3 reads CASSPYRGVNQPQHF. Written as DNA, the CDR3 is TGTGCCAGCAGCCCGTACAGGGGCGTAAATCAGCCCCAGCATTTT.

Only a few counts were recorded for this clonotype. The chain carries TRBV11-2 and TRBJ2-1; 11 nucleotides match TRBD2. The ends lost 5 bases at V and 0 bases at J; junction bases unmatched: 9. Germline loops: CDR1 SGHAT, CDR2 FQNNGV. The CDR3 is made up of 18 amino acids. In DNA, the CDR3 is TGTGCCAGCAGCCGTACTAGCGGGAGTCTCCGCTCCTACAATGAGCAGTTCTTC. Protein product: CASSRTSGSLRSYNEQFF.